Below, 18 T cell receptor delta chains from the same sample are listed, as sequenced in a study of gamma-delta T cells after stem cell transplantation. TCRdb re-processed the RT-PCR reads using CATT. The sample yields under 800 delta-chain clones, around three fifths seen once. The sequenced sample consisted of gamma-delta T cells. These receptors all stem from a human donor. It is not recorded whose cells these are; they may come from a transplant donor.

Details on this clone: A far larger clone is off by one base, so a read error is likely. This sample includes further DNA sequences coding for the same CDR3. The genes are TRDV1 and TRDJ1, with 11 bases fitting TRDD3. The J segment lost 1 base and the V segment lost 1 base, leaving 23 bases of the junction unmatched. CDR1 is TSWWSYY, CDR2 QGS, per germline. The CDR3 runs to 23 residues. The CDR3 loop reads CALGEQSHSWGILNRDGTDKLIF. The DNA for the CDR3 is TGTGCTCTTGGGGAACAATCCCACTCCTGGGGGATACTAAACCGGGATGGCACCGATAAACTCATCTTT.

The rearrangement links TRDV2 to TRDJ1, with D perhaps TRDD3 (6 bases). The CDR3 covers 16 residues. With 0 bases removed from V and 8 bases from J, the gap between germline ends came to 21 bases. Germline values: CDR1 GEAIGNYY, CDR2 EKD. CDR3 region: CACDTVGGPHTGKLIF. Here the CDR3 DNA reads TGTGCCTGTGACACCGTAGGGGGACCACACACGGGCAAACTCATCTTT.

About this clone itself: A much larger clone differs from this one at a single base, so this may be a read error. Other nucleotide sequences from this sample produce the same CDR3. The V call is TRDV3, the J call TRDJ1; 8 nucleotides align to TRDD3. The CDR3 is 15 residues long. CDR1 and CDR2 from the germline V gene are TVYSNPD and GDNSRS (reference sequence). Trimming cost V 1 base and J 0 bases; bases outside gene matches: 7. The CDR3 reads CAFTGWGTDTDKLIF. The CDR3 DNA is TGTGCCTTTACGGGCTGGGGGACCGACACCGATAAACTCATCTTT.

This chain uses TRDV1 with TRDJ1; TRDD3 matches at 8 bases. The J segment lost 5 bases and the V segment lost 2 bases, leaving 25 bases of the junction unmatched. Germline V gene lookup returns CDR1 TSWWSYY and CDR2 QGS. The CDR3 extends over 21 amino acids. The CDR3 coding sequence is TGTGCTCTTGGGGAAAAAGGGTCCTTTCATTCCTCGTACTGGGGGTCGGATAAACTCATCTTT. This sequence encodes CALGEKGSFHSSYWGSDKLIF.

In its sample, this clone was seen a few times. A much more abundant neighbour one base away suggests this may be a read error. Here the CDR3 reads CACGTVGASYTDKLIF. Written as DNA, the CDR3 is TGTGCCTGTGGCACCGTGGGGGCCTCGTACACCGATAAACTCATCTTT. This chain connects TRDV2 to TRDJ1; a weak D match, TRDD3 (6 bases). The CDR3 runs to 16 residues. CDR1 GEAIGNYY and CDR2 EKD come from the germline V gene.

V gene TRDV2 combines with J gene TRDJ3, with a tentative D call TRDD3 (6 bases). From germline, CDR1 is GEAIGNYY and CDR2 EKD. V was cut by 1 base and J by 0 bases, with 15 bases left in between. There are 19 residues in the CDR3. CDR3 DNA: TGTGCCTGTGACACTTGGGGGCCATTGAGCTCCTGGGACACCCGACAGATGTTTTTC. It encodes CACDTWGPLSSWDTRQMFF.

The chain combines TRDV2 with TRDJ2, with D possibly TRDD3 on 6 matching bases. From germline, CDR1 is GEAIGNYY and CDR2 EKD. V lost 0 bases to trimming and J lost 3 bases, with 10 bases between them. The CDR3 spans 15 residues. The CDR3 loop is CACDTWGALTAQLFF. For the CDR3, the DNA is TGTGCCTGTGACACCTGGGGGGCCCTGACAGCACAACTCTTCTTT.

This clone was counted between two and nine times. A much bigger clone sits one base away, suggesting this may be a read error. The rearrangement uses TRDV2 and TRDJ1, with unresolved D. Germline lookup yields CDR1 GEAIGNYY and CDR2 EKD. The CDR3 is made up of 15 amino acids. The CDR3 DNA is TGTGCCCGTGACACGGTCGGGTTAGACACCGATAAACTCATCTTT. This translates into CARDTVGLDTDKLIF.

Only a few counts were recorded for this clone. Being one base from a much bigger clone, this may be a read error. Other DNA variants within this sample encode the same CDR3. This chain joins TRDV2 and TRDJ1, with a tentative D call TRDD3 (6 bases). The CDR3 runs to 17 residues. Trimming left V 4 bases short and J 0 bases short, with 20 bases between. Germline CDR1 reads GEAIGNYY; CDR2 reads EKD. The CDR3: CACETMGATRYTDKLIF. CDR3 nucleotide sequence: TGTGCCTGTGAAACAATGGGGGCTACCCGGTACACCGATAAACTCATCTTT.

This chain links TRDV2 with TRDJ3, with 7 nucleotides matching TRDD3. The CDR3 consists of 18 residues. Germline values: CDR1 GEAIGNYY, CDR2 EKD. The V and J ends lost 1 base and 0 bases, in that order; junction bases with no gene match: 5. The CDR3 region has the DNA TGTGCCTGTGACACGGGATACACCAGCTCCTGGGACACCCGACAGATGTTTTTC. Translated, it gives CACDTGYTSSWDTRQMFF.

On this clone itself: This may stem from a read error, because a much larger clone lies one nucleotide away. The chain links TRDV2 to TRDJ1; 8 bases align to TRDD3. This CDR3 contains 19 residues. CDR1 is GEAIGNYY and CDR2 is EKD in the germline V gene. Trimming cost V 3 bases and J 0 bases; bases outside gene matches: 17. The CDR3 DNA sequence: TGTGCCTGTGACTCCGTGCCTACCCTTGACTGGGGGTACACCGATAAACTCATCTTT. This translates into CACDSVPTLDWGYTDKLIF.

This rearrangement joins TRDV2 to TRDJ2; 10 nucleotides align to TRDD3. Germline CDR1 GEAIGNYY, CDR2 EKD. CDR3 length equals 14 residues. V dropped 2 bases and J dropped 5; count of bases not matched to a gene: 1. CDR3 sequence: CACDILGDTAQLFF. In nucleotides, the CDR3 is TGTGCCTGTGACATACTGGGGGATACAGCACAACTCTTCTTT.

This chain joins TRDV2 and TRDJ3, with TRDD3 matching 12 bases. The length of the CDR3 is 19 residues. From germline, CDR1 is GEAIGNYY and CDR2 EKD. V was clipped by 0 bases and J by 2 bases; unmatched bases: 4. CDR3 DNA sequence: TGTGCCTGTGACACCGTACTGGGGGATACTGCCTGGGACACCCGACAGATGTTTTTC. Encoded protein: CACDTVLGDTAWDTRQMFF.

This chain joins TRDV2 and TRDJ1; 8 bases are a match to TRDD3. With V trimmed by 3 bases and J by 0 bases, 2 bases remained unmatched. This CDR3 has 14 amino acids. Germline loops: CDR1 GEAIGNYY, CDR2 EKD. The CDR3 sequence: CACDGIRNTDKLIF. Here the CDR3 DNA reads TGTGCCTGTGACGGGATACGCAACACCGATAAACTCATCTTT.

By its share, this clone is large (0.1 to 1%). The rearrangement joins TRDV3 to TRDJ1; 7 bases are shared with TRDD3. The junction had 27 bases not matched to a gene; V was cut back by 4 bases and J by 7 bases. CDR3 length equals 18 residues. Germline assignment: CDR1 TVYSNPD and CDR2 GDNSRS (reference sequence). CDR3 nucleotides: TGTGCCTGCCGAGCATCCCAGGTCCACTGGGGCCCCCCGGTTAAACTCATCTTT. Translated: CACRASQVHWGPPVKLIF.

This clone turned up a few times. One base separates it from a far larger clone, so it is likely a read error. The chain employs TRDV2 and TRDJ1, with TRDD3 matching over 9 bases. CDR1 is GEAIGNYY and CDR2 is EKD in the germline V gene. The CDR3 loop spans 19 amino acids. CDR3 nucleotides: TGTGCCTGTGACGGGGTTCCTACGTCTGGGGGATCTCCGGCCGATATACTCATCTTT. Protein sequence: CACDGVPTSGGSPADILIF.

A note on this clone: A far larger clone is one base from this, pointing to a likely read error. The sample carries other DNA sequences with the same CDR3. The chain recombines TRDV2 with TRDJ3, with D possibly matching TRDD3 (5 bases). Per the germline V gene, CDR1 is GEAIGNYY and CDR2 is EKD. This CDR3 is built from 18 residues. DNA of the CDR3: TGTGCCTGTGACACCGGAGGGACAAGCTCCTGGGACACCCGCCAGATGTTTTTC. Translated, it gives CACDTGGTSSWDTRQMFF.

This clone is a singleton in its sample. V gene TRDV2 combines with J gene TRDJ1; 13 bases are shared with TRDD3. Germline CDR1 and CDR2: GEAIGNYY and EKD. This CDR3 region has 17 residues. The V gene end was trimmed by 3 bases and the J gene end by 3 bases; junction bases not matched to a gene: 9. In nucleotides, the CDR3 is TGTGCCTGTGACGACCTACTGGGGGATACGTCCCCCGATAAACTCATCTTT. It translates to CACDDLLGDTSPDKLIF.